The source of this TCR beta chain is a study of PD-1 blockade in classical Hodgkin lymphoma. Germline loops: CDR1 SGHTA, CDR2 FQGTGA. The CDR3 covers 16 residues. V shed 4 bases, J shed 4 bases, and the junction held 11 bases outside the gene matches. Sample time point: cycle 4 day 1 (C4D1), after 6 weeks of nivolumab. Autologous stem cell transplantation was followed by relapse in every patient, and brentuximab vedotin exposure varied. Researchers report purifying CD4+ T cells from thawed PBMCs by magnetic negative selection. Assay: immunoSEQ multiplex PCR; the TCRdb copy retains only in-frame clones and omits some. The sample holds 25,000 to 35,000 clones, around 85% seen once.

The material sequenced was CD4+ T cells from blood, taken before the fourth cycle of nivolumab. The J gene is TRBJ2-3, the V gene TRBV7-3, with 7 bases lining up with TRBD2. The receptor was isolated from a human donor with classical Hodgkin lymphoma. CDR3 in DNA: TGTGCCAGCAGCTGGCTGGCGGGAGCGTTGGCAGATACGCAGTATTTT. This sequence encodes CASSWLAGALADTQYF.